This T cell receptor beta chain came from a study of regulatory T cells in long-lasting Graves disease. This CDR3 region has 14 residues. CDR1 and CDR2 from the germline V gene are DFQATT and SNEGSKA (reference sequence). This clonotype was recorded at least ten times. Sequencing libraries for TCR beta were prepared with iRepertoire HTBI primers and Arm-PCR of CDR3 regions. TCRdb ran MiXCR on the multiplex PCR reads and lists one entry per CDR3 protein. The profile shows 300,000 to 450,000 distinct CDR3 sequences, 15% to 19% of them singletons. Sample time point: newly diagnosed GD, antithyroid drugs for less than 3 months. Researchers made the TCR library from RNA that was extracted from PBMCs.

This receptor was taken from a female donor with Graves disease. The chain uses TRBV20-1 and TRBJ1-1; no clear D. The source was peripheral blood mononuclear cells (PBMCs), collected at new diagnosis, from a patient treated with antithyroid drugs. CDR3 coding DNA: TGCAGCCAATGGGCATTGACACCGGACACTGAAGCTTTCTTT. It is translated as CSQWALTPDTEAFF.